This T cell receptor beta chain was sequenced during a study of cytomegalovirus exposure and HLA in healthy donors. Study context: Previous work identified roughly 120 million unique TCR beta sequences from around 180 million T cells. Study-wide results and caveats: Per published reports, the classifier diagnosed cytomegalovirus status with high specificity and sensitivity. Reportedly, a later analysis found an Asian-associated ancestry cluster had fewer N-insertions than the approximately 670-donor mean. Later on, an analysis showed TCR association rates differing by HLA locus, with DRB1 the most and HLA-C the fewest.

PCR was performed using 60 Vbeta and 13 Jbeta primers. Using immunoSEQ multiplex PCR, the repertoire was profiled, and TCRdb retains in-frame clones only, with some absent. The sample lists 150,000 to 200,000 clones; roughly four fifths were seen once. Regarding this clone: Its matching antigen is unknown.

Germline CDR1 ENHRY, CDR2 SYGVKD. There are 13 residues in the CDR3. J gave up 4 bases and V 10 bases, and 7 bases lay outside the gene matches. The clonotype comes from a woman aged 50 to 65 in good health and CMV-seropositive. Sequenced input: PBMCs. The rearrangement joins TRBV10-3 to TRBJ1-2; 9 bases fit TRBD1. In DNA, the CDR3 is TGTGCCAGCGAGGACAGGGGACTCTATGGCTACACCTTC. Translating it yields CASEDRGLYGYTF.